This TCR beta chain was profiled in a study of beta chain features in type 1 diabetes. Findings of the study overall: These data did not resolve whether HLA type affects TCRB rearrangement.

As every portion of the isolated RNA was reverse transcribed, the sequencing read expressed TCRB transcripts. Measured with immunoSEQ multiplex PCR; TCRdb has only the in-frame clones, and not every one. The table records about 290,000 clones, 7.5% to 9.5% of them present only once. Details on this clone: The antigen remains undetermined.

Germline V gene sequence: CDR1 MDHEN, CDR2 SYDVKM. V lost 8 bases and J 4 bases, leaving 12 bases between the germline ends. The CDR3 loop spans 13 amino acids. V is TRBV28 and J is TRBJ2-1; D remains ambiguous. This clonotype originated in a woman between 18 and 29 years old in good health. Material: central memory CD4+ T cells from blood. The DNA of the CDR3 is TGTGCCAGCGGGGTACCCACTTACAATGAGCAGTTCTTC. Translating gives CASGVPTYNEQFF.